This TCR beta chain was obtained from a study of technical replicates of blood from a handful of donors. Sequencing was performed with immunoSEQ multiplex PCR; in TCRdb, only in-frame clones are kept and a portion is missing. The table lists tens of thousands of clones, 85% to 95% of them singletons. Between the trimmed V and J ends, which lost 5 bases and 0 bases, there was a span of 12 bases. The CDR3 length is 15 residues. Germline CDR1 is SGHDT and CDR2 is YYEEEE. The source material was T cells isolated from PBMCs. The V gene is TRBV5-6, the J gene TRBJ1-3; no definite D call. This sequence was found in a human donor in good health. The CDR3 is CASSLDWSSGNTIYF. The CDR3 nucleotides read TGTGCCAGCAGTCTCGACTGGAGCTCTGGAAACACCATATATTTT.